This TCR beta chain was captured in a study of persistence of HIV-infected CD4 T cells. Anti-CD3/anti-CD28 beads served as a nonspecific positive control stimulus. Sorting of responding CD4+ T cells relied on upregulated CD40 ligand together with CD69. This was the immunoSEQ version 4 assay in survey mode. Sequencing used immunoSEQ multiplex PCR; TCRdb keeps in-frame clones, though not all of them. This sample has roughly 43,000 clones, with approximately 89% found just once. For this clone: The antigen is undetermined.

V was cut by 2 bases and J by 14 bases, with 16 bases left in between. Germline CDR1 is LGHDT and CDR2 is YNNKEL (reference sequence). The CDR3 loop spans 13 amino acids. The chain combines TRBV3-1 (or the pseudogene TRBV3-2) with TRBJ2-1; D is tentatively TRBD1 or TRBD2 (6 bases each). This receptor was taken from an adult man with HIV who was CMV-seropositive. The sequences come from CD4+ T cells sorted from PBMCs after roughly 20-hour stimulation, collected from a patient who received antiretroviral therapy. The CDR3: CASSQRQAGEEFF. The CDR3 nucleotides are TGTGCCAGCAGCCAAAGACAGGCCGGGGAGGAGTTCTTC.